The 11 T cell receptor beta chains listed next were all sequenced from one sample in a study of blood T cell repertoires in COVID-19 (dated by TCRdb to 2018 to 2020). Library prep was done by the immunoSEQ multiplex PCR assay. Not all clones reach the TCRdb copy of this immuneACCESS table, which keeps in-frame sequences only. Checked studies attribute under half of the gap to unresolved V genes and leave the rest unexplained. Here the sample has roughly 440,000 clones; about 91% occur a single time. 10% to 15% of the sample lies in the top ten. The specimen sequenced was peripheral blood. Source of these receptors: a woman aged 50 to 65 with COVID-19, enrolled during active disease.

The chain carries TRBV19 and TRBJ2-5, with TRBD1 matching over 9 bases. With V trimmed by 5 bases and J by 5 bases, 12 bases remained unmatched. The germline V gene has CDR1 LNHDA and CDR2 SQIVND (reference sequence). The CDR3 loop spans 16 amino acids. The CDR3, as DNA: TGTGCCAGTAGTGACACCGGGACAGGGAATGGGGAGACCCAGTACTTC. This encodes CASSDTGTGNGETQYF.

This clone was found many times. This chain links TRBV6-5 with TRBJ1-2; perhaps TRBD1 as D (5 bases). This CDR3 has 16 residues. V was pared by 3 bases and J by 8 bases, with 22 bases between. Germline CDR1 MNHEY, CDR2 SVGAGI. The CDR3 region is CASSYRTGTTSGGYTF. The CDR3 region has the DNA TGTGCCAGCAGTTATCGTACAGGAACCACCTCGGGCGGCTACACCTTC.

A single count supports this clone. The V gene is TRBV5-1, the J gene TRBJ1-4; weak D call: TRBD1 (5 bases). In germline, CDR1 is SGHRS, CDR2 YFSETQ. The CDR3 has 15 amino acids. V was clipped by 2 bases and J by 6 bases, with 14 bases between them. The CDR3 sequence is CASSFTGFADEKLFF. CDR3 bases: TGCGCCAGCAGCTTTACAGGTTTCGCGGATGAAAAACTGTTTTTT.

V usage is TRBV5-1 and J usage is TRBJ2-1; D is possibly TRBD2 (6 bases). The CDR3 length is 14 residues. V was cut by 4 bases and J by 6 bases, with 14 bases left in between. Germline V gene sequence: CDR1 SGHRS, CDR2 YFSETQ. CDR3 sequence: CASSLSGTLNEQFF. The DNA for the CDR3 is TGCGCCAGCAGCCTCTCCGGGACTCTCAATGAGCAGTTCTTC.

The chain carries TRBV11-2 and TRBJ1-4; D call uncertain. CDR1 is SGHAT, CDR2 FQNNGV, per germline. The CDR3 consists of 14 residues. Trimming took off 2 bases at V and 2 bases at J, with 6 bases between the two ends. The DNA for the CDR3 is TGTGCCAGCAGCTTATCCCCTACTAATGAAAAACTGTTTTTT. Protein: CASSLSPTNEKLFF.

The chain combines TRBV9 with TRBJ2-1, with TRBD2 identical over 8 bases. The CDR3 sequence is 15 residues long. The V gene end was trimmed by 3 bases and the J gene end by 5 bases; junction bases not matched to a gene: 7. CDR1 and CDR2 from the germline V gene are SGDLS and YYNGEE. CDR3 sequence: CASSARAGGDNEQFF. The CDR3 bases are TGTGCCAGCAGCGCCCGGGCGGGGGGTGACAATGAGCAGTTCTTC.

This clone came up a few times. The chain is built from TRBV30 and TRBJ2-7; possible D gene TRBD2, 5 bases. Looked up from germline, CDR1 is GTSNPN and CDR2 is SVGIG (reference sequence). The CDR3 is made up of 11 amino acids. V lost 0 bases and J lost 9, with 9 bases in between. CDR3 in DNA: TGTGCCTGGAGTGTGAGGGCAGGGCAGTACTTC. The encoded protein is CAWSVRAGQYF.

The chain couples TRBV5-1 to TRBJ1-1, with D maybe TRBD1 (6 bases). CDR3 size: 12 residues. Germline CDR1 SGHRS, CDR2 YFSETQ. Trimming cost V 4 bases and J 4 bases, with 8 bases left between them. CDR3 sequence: CASSEQGTEAFF. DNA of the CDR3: TGCGCCAGCAGCGAACAGGGCACTGAAGCTTTCTTT.

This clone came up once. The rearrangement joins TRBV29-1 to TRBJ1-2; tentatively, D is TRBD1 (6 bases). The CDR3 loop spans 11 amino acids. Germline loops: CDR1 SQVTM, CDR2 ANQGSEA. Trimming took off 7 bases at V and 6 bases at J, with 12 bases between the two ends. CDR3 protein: CSARGTDGYTF. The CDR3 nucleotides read TGCAGCGCCAGGGGAACCGATGGCTACACCTTC.

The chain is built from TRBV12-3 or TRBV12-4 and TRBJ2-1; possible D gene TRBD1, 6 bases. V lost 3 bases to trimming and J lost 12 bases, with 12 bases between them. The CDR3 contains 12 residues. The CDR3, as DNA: TGTGCCAGCAGTTTGGGATCAGGGGCGCAGTTCTTC. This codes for CASSLGSGAQFF.

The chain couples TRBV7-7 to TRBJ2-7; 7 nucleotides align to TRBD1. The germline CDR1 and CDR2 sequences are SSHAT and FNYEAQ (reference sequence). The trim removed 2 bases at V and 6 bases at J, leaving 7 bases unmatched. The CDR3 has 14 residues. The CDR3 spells CASSLSPGGSEQYF. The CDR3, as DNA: TGTGCCAGCAGCTTATCGCCAGGGGGTTCCGAGCAGTACTTC.